This record covers a single T cell receptor beta chain. Germline loops: CDR1 SGHTA, CDR2 FQGNSA. The V end lost 5 bases, the J end lost 1 base, and 8 bases lay between the germline ends. The CDR3 sequence is 13 residues long. This specimen comes from a study of control samples from healthy donors and cancer patients. TCRdb's copy holds only in-frame clones and misses some; the assay was immunoSEQ multiplex PCR. This repertoire shows about 410,000 clones, over 75% found once; its top ten account for more than 6%. Sequenced sample: PBMCs. The origin of this receptor is a man between 35 and 55 years old with head and neck cancer. The rearrangement uses TRBV7-2 and TRBJ1-1; D gene uncertain. In DNA, the CDR3 is TGTGCCAGCAGCCAGGACCCGAACACTGAAGCTTTCTTT. Translated: CASSQDPNTEAFF. Together with reference TRBV7-2 and TRBJ1-1, the CDR3 gives the full variable domain: GAGVSQSPSNKVTEKGKDVELRCDPISGHTALYWYRQSLGQGLEFLIYFQGNSAPDKSGLPSDRFSAERTGGSVSTLTIQRTQQEDSAVYLCASSQDPNTEAFFGQGTRLTVV.